A single sample gave rise to the 28 T cell receptor beta chains below, sequenced in a study of cytomegalovirus exposure and HLA in healthy donors. The PCR employed 60 Vbeta primers together with 13 Jbeta primers. The assay was immunoSEQ multiplex PCR, and TCRdb's table has in-frame clones only and misses some. Here the sample spans over 150,000 clones, 75% to 85% being singletons. The specimen sequenced was PBMCs. The source of these receptors is a young man in good health and CMV-seropositive.

The chain combines TRBV7-9 with TRBJ2-1; 7 bases agree with TRBD2. The CDR3 runs 14 residues. V dropped 7 bases and J dropped 7; count of bases not matched to a gene: 10. Germline loops: CDR1 SEHNR, CDR2 FQNEAQ (reference sequence). Here the CDR3 reads CASTSGSNANEQFF. In nucleotides, the CDR3 is TGTGCCAGCACTAGCGGCTCGAATGCAAATGAGCAGTTCTTC.

The rearrangement links TRBV9 to TRBJ1-1; TRBD1 might be the D (5 bases). Trimming stripped 5 bases from V and 0 bases from J, with 11 bases between. Germline loops: CDR1 SGDLS, CDR2 YYNGEE. CDR3 length: 14 amino acids. This chain's CDR3 is CASSGGGVNTEAFF. The DNA for the CDR3 is TGTGCCAGCAGTGGGGGGGGAGTGAACACTGAAGCTTTCTTT.

This clone was found once. This chain connects TRBV29-1 to TRBJ2-7; TRBD1 aligns across 10 bases. Germline lookup yields CDR1 SQVTM and CDR2 ANQGSEA. V lost 6 bases to trimming and J lost 6 bases; unmatched junction nucleotides: 11. CDR3 length: 14 amino acids. This CDR3 reads CSVEGQGLTPEQYF. The CDR3 nucleotides read TGCAGCGTCGAGGGACAGGGGCTCACACCCGAGCAGTACTTC.

The V gene is TRBV28, the J gene TRBJ2-7; 7 nucleotides line up with TRBD2. With 4 bases clipped from V and 2 bases from J, the junction kept 5 bases outside the gene matches. CDR1 and CDR2 (germline): MDHEN, SYDVKM. There are 14 residues in the CDR3. CDR3 DNA sequence: TGTGCCAGCAGTTCACCGGGAGGCCCCTACGAGCAGTACTTC. Translation gives CASSSPGGPYEQYF.

The gene calls are TRBV11-2 and TRBJ1-1, with D tentatively TRBD1 (5 bases). V lost 7 bases to trimming and J lost 1 base, with 19 bases between them. CDR1 and CDR2 (germline): SGHAT, FQNNGV. This CDR3 is 16 amino acids long. CDR3: CASTELKRGPNTEAFF. The CDR3 DNA reads as TGTGCCAGCACCGAACTTAAGCGGGGACCGAACACTGAAGCTTTCTTT. Based on the CDR3 plus reference TRBV11-2 and TRBJ1-1, the full variable domain is EAGVAQSPRYKIIEKRQSVAFWCNPISGHATLYWYQQILGQGPKLLIQFQNNGVVDDSQLPKDRFSAERLKGVDSTLKIQPAKLEDSAVYLCASTELKRGPNTEAFFGQGTRLTVV.

As for this clone: Other DNA sequences of this sample code for an identical CDR3. V usage is TRBV4-3 and J usage is TRBJ2-1; 12 bases are a match to TRBD2. The CDR3 extends over 15 amino acids. V lost 4 bases and J lost 2; bases outside the gene matches: 0. Per germline, CDR1 LGHNA and CDR2 YSLEER. The CDR3 DNA is TGCGCCAGCAGCCCTAGCGGGGGGGCCTACAATGAGCAGTTCTTC. The encoded protein is CASSPSGGAYNEQFF.

The J gene is TRBJ1-4, the V gene TRBV5-6, with D maybe TRBD1 (5 bases). The CDR3 runs to 15 residues. CDR1 is SGHDT, CDR2 YYEEEE, per germline. Deletions cut 1 base from V and 6 bases from J, with 13 bases between. The CDR3 is CASSLKGLRDEKLFF. Here the CDR3 DNA reads TGTGCCAGCAGCTTGAAGGGGTTAAGGGATGAAAAACTGTTTTTT.

This clone was seen more than once but under ten times. This chain connects TRBV30 to TRBJ1-2; D gene unclear. The CDR3 is 13 amino acids. The germline V gene has CDR1 GTSNPN and CDR2 SVGIG (reference sequence). V lost 1 base to trimming and J lost 7 bases, with 13 bases between them. In DNA, the CDR3 is TGTGCCTGGAGTGCACAAACAAGAGGTGGCTACACCTTC. It encodes CAWSAQTRGGYTF.

The V call is TRBV29-1, the J call TRBJ2-3, with 11 bases lining up with TRBD2. The germline V gene has CDR1 SQVTM and CDR2 ANQGSEA. V lost 3 bases, J lost 0 bases, and 8 bases stayed unmatched. The CDR3 has 17 amino acids. The CDR3 DNA sequence: TGCAGCGTTGACTCTAGCGGGGGGCTCCTTAGCACAGATACGCAGTATTTT. As protein: CSVDSSGGLLSTDTQYF.

This chain connects TRBV5-1 to TRBJ2-7, with TRBD1 matching 8 bases. From germline, CDR1 is SGHRS and CDR2 YFSETQ. CDR3 size: 16 residues. V dropped 0 bases and J dropped 7; count of bases not matched to a gene: 12. CDR3 region: CASSLGTETGDREQYF. CDR3 nucleotides: TGCGCCAGCAGCTTGGGGACTGAGACAGGGGATCGGGAGCAGTACTTC.

The chain has TRBV7-9 and TRBJ1-2, with 12 bases lining up with TRBD1. The V segment lost 0 bases and the J segment 4 bases; nucleotides outside the gene matches: 12. Looked up from germline, CDR1 is SEHNR and CDR2 is FQNEAQ (reference sequence). This CDR3 has 19 residues. The CDR3 loop is CASSLATGTGGFTGYGYTF. CDR3 bases: TGTGCCAGCAGCTTAGCAACCGGGACAGGGGGCTTTACGGGCTATGGCTACACCTTC.

V gene TRBV6-1 combines with J gene TRBJ2-2, with D perhaps TRBD2 (7 bases). CDR1 and CDR2 from the germline V gene are MNHNS and SASEGT. This CDR3 comprises 14 residues. V was cut by 8 bases and J by 1 base, with 11 bases left in between. CDR3 DNA sequence: TGTGCCAGCGGGCGGGGGCAGAACACCGGGGAGCTGTTTTTT. Its protein product is CASGRGQNTGELFF.

This chain joins TRBV7-3 and TRBJ1-1, with TRBD1 matching 11 bases. Trimming at V came to 5 bases and at J to 4 bases, leaving 6 bases not matched to a gene. This CDR3 is 15 amino acids long. The germline CDR1 and CDR2 sequences are SGHTA and FQGTGA. Here the CDR3 DNA reads TGTGCCAGCAGCCAAGGGACAGGGGGTAGCACTGAAGCTTTCTTT. Its protein is CASSQGTGGSTEAFF.

Only a few counts were recorded for this clone. The V and J genes are TRBV7-6 and TRBJ2-7, with 16 positions matching TRBD2. Germline V gene lookup returns CDR1 SGHVS and CDR2 FNYEAQ. The CDR3 is 18 residues long. V lost 5 bases to trimming and J lost 4 bases; unmatched junction nucleotides: 11. This CDR3 is CASSQPNGTSGRGYEQYF. The CDR3, as DNA: TGTGCCAGCAGCCAACCCAATGGGACTAGCGGGAGGGGGTACGAGCAGTACTTC.

This clone turned up a few times. V gene TRBV18 combines with J gene TRBJ2-5; 10 nucleotides line up with TRBD2. V lost 6 bases, J lost 2 bases, and 3 bases stayed unmatched. Germline V gives CDR1 KGHSH, CDR2 LQKENI. This CDR3 spans 14 amino acids. CDR3 DNA: TGTGCCAGCTCCATACTAGCGGGGCAAGAGACCCAGTACTTC. Translating it yields CASSILAGQETQYF.

The sample holds a few counts of this clone. The rearrangement links TRBV5-4 to TRBJ2-5, with 10 nucleotides matching TRBD1. Germline values: CDR1 SGHNT, CDR2 YYREEE (reference sequence). J lost 5 bases, V lost 0 bases, and 4 bases had no gene match. The CDR3 spans 15 residues. The CDR3 sequence: CASSLGDRGMETQYF. CDR3 bases: TGTGCCAGCAGCTTGGGGGACAGGGGAATGGAGACCCAGTACTTC.

The rearrangement links TRBV5-1 to TRBJ1-5, with D perhaps matching TRBD1 (6 bases). This CDR3 comprises 14 residues. CDR1 is SGHRS, CDR2 YFSETQ, per germline. The V gene lost 0 bases and the J gene lost 4 bases, with 8 bases spanning the gap. The CDR3 coding sequence is TGCGCCAGCAGCTTGGGAGGACAGAATCAGCCCCAGCATTTT. Translating gives CASSLGGQNQPQHF.

This sequence joins TRBV5-1 and TRBJ1-4; D unresolved. Looked up from germline, CDR1 is SGHRS and CDR2 is YFSETQ. The germline V and J ends were trimmed by 0 bases and 8 bases, with 8 bases remaining between them. The CDR3 has 13 residues. The DNA for the CDR3 is TGCGCCAGCAGCTTGGGGGCAGGAGAAAAACTGTTTTTT. Its protein is CASSLGAGEKLFF. Together with reference TRBV5-1 and TRBJ1-4, the CDR3 gives the full variable domain: KAGVTQTPRYLIKTRGQQVTLSCSPISGHRSVSWYQQTPGQGLQFLFEYFSETQRNKGNFPGRFSGRQFSNSRSEMNVSTLELGDSALYLCASSLGAGEKLFFGSGTQLSVL.

The rearrangement links TRBV27 to TRBJ2-2, with D possibly matching TRBD2 (5 bases). This CDR3 has 14 amino acids. Germline loops: CDR1 MNHEY, CDR2 SMNVEV (reference sequence). V was pared by 5 bases and J by 2 bases, with 9 bases between. CDR3 protein: CASSPRTNTGELFF. The CDR3, as DNA: TGTGCCAGCAGTCCCAGGACTAACACCGGGGAGCTGTTTTTT.

This CDR3 is CATSGRQGNYGYTF. The CDR3 nucleotides read TGTGCCACCAGCGGGCGACAGGGGAACTATGGCTACACCTTC. This rearrangement joins TRBV15 to TRBJ1-2; 8 bases line up with TRBD1. CDR3 length: 14 amino acids. V trimming: 5 bases; J trimming: 2 bases; junction bases outside the gene matches: 4. Looked up from germline, CDR1 is LNHNV and CDR2 is YYDKDF (reference sequence).

J is TRBJ2-2 and V is TRBV25-1; 9 nucleotides match TRBD1. Per germline, CDR1 MGHDK and CDR2 SYGVNS. Trimming cost V 0 bases and J 10 bases; bases outside gene matches: 12. The CDR3 has 17 amino acids. CDR3 amino acids: CASSEYGQGISAEELFF. The CDR3 region has the DNA TGTGCCAGCAGTGAATATGGACAGGGGATTAGCGCCGAGGAGCTGTTTTTT.

CDR3 nucleotide sequence: TGTGCCAGCAGTTTATTAACCTACGAGCAGTACTTC. Translation: CASSLLTYEQYF. V is TRBV28 and J is TRBJ2-7; D is undetermined. Germline CDR1 is MDHEN and CDR2 is SYDVKM. CDR3 length equals 12 residues. Trimming took off 1 base at V and 2 bases at J, with 3 bases between the two ends.

This clone came up once. The rearrangement joins TRBV6-6 to TRBJ2-7, with a weak D call TRBD2 (5 bases). This CDR3 region has 11 residues. The germline V gene encodes CDR1 MNHNY and CDR2 SVGAGI (reference sequence). Between the trimmed V and J ends, which lost 9 bases and 3 bases, there was a span of 9 bases. The chain's CDR3 is CASAGFYEQYF. CDR3 bases: TGTGCCAGTGCGGGCTTCTACGAGCAGTACTTC.

The chain carries TRBV19 and TRBJ2-7, with 14 bases lining up with TRBD2. Looked up from germline, CDR1 is LNHDA and CDR2 is SQIVND (reference sequence). The CDR3 contains 14 residues. After removal of 6 bases from V and 7 bases from J, the junction contained 5 bases not matched to a gene. CDR3 loop: CASSGTSGSREQYF. CDR3 sequence (DNA): TGTGCCAGTAGCGGGACTAGCGGGAGCCGGGAGCAGTACTTC.

A remark on this clone: The sample holds other DNA sequences that translate to the same CDR3. The V call is TRBV18, the J call TRBJ2-5, with D possibly TRBD2 on 5 matching bases. This CDR3 is 13 amino acids long. From germline, CDR1 is KGHSH and CDR2 LQKENI. The germline V and J ends were trimmed by 3 bases and 5 bases, with 10 bases remaining between them. CDR3 region: CASSPGVLETQYF. As DNA, the CDR3 is TGTGCCAGCTCACCCGGGGTATTGGAGACCCAGTACTTC.

The rearrangement joins TRBV7-6 to TRBJ2-5; D perhaps matches TRBD1 (6 bases). This CDR3 is 14 amino acids long. Per germline, CDR1 SGHVS and CDR2 FNYEAQ. V shed 2 bases and J shed 3 bases, with 10 bases lying between them. CDR3 region: CASSLSGGKETQYF. CDR3 bases: TGTGCCAGCAGCTTATCTGGGGGCAAAGAGACCCAGTACTTC.

This chain uses TRBV28 with TRBJ2-1, with TRBD2 identical over 14 bases. Germline V gene lookup returns CDR1 MDHEN and CDR2 SYDVKM. The length of the CDR3 is 16 residues. V was clipped by 5 bases and J by 8 bases; unmatched bases: 8. The CDR3 region is CASSQPGTSGSYEQFF. Written as DNA, the CDR3 is TGTGCCAGCAGTCAACCCGGGACTAGCGGGAGCTATGAGCAGTTCTTC.

V gene TRBV5-4 combines with J gene TRBJ2-3; no clear D gene. The V gene's germline CDR1 is SGHNT and CDR2 YYREEE (reference sequence). The CDR3 spans 13 residues. Trimming took off 5 bases at V and 4 bases at J, with 11 bases between the two ends. The CDR3 reads CASSSTEADTQYF. For the CDR3, the DNA is TGTGCCAGCAGTTCCACTGAGGCAGATACGCAGTATTTT.